The source of this TCR beta chain is a study of radiation and T cells in renal cell carcinoma (dated by TCRdb to 2019 to 2021). General notes on the study: TCR beta sequencing covered fewer than 60 samples in total, comprising roughly 26 tumors and about 27 peripheral blood samples. The final blood draw took place at 4 weeks after radiation, the same time as nephrectomy. Across all 53 samples, 3.5 million to 4.5 million unique CDR3 nucleotide sequences encoding about 2.4 million unique CDR3 amino acid sequences were identified.

The sample's time point label, decoded: blood 4 weeks post-SBRT, at nephrectomy. The sample's treatment or condition label is to be understood as: 15 Gy SBRT to primary tumor, nephrectomy 4 weeks later. Samples came from a clinical trial, in which primary renal cell carcinomas received 15 Gy stereotactic body radiation therapy followed by nephrectomy 4 weeks later. To track tumor-enriched clonotypes, serial peripheral blood was sampled from radiation-treated patients at baseline and at 2 weeks and 4 weeks after SBRT. Renal cell carcinoma with clear cell pathology was present in all patients. Genomic DNA for TCR sequencing was prepared using the QIAamp DNA Blood Mini Kit (Qiagen). The analyses included just those samples that passed every quality control check. What the research found in general, with its limitations: Because pretreatment tumor biopsies were not available, the study could not determine whether clonotypes were already present within the tumor at baseline. In blood, the top tumor clonotypes increased from baseline to 2 weeks after radiation and then shrank by 4 weeks, which suggests a temporary expansion of tumor-resident clones. Blood repertoire dynamics were not followed beyond 4 weeks after treatment. Effects of radiation dose or scheduling on the TCR repertoire could not be addressed with the single-armed trial design.

A remark on this clone: It has no known antigen specificity. No much larger clone is present one base from it, and per-base qualities are unavailable.

TCR beta libraries were generated from genomic DNA with the immunoSEQ kit, following the manufacturer's recommendations. To prepare libraries, a first multiplex PCR with proprietary primers was run, followed by a second PCR that added unique barcodes, and a bead cleanup was done after each round. Each sample batch included a kit-provided positive control reaction and a negative control reaction. The final libraries were assessed on an Agilent 4200 TapeStation D1000 ScreenTape, pooled by volume, and quantified by qPCR. Sequencing ran on an Illumina NextSeq500 with a MidOutput 150-cycle cartridge, using 156 Read1 and 15 Index1 cycles with kit custom primers. The pooled library was loaded at 1.0 pM with about 21% PhiX control spiked in. The paper's data handling went like this. The vendor-processed data were analyzed in R, and a clonotype was defined as all T cells that share the same CDR3 nucleotide sequence. For clone abundance analyses, frequencies were normalized to the 10,000 most abundant clones per sample. Public T cell clones, which averaged fewer than five per sample, were excluded before analysis. Tumor-enriched clonotypes and baseline blood-enriched clonotypes were defined as those with an abundance difference of at least 32-fold between compartments. A beta-binomial differential abundance model was applied to find clonotypes that expanded or contracted between blood time points. Tumor-blood repertoire similarity was measured with the Baroni-Urbani and Buser coefficient, and groups were compared using two-tailed Wilcoxon tests in R. What TCRdb holds here is the immuneACCESS table cut down to in-frame rearrangements. Part of the clones is not present; checked against another copy, under half of the missing clones reflect an unresolved V gene, and the others are unexplained. V, J and clone size are those of that table, while D and trimming were read from the DNA. Here the sample has about 83,000 clones; 70% to 90% occur a single time. The top ten constitute 2% to 3% of the sample.

V is trimmed back by 5 bases and J by 4 bases, and the junction contains 12 bases that no gene match accounts for. Taken from the germline V gene, the CDR1 and CDR2 loops are SGHAT and FQNNGV. Taken from cysteine to phenylalanine, the CDR3 has 16 residues. The CDR3 DNA has 48 bases and is translated from base 1. The TCR originated in a woman aged 55-70 years with renal cell carcinoma. Sequencing was performed on blood, taken from a patient whose treatment included radiotherapy and nephrectomy. The chain employs TRBV11-2 and TRBJ1-2, with 8 junctional bases fitting TRBD1. The CDR3 region reads CASSPQGAILRYGYTF. The sequenced DNA: TGTGCCAGCAGCCCCCAGGGGGCGATTCTACGCTATGGCTACACCTTC. The entire variable domain, with the stretches around the CDR3 drawn from the reference TRBV11-2 and TRBJ1-2 proteins, is EAGVAQSPRYKIIEKRQSVAFWCNPISGHATLYWYQQILGQGPKLLIQFQNNGVVDDSQLPKDRFSAERLKGVDSTLKIQPAKLEDSAVYLCASSPQGAILRYGYTFGSGTRLTVV.